This T cell receptor (beta chain) was found in a study of blood T cell repertoires in COVID-19. Study background: Both acute and convalescent COVID-19 samples were obtained from the United States, Italy and Spain.

This clone appeared a few times. As originally analysed: Reference gene primer amplification gave nucleated cell count estimates. Using immunoSEQ multiplex PCR, the repertoire was profiled, and TCRdb retains in-frame clones only, with some absent. V and J calls and clone size come straight from that table; D and trimming were deduced from the DNA. This sample carries under 300,000 clones, roughly 86% of them seen once, and the ten largest clones take under 9%. In germline, CDR1 is SEHNR, CDR2 FQNEAQ (reference sequence). V was shortened by 6 bases and J by 10 bases, with 19 bases between the two germline ends. The CDR3 contains 15 residues.

The chain recombines TRBV7-9 with TRBJ1-6, with D possibly matching TRBD1 (6 bases). This sequence was found in a woman aged 70-85 years with active or convalescent COVID-19. The sequencing input was peripheral blood. CDR3 bases: TGTGCCAGCAGTACTTTACAGGGAGTGAAATCACCCCTCCACTTT. Protein: CASSTLQGVKSPLHF.